This record looks at one T cell receptor (beta chain) sequence and its context. Its antigen is not identified. The sample originates from a study of cytomegalovirus exposure and HLA in healthy donors. Points from the study as a whole: Among the CMV-associated chains, a few were confirmed in vitro as specific for CMV antigens.

PCR primers comprised 60 Vbeta and 13 Jbeta primers. The protocol was immunoSEQ multiplex PCR, while the TCRdb copy is restricted to in-frame clones and leaves out a portion. Of 95,000 to 100,000 clones in the sample, about four fifths were seen once. V lost 2 bases and J lost 1, with 7 bases in between. The CDR3 covers 14 residues. Germline V gene lookup returns CDR1 SGHRS and CDR2 YFSETQ. Sequencing input: PBMCs. V and J are TRBV5-1 and TRBJ1-3; D is uncertain. This clonotype originated in a woman between 40 and 50 years old in good health and CMV-seronegative. CDR3 amino acids: CASSLEASGNTIYF. The DNA for the CDR3 is TGCGCCAGCAGCTTAGAGGCATCTGGAAACACCATATATTTT.